This T cell receptor beta chain was found in a study of T-cell reconstitution after alpha-beta-depleted transplantation in children listed by TCRdb under 2016. A note on the overall study: The study quantitatively tracked T-cell immune reconstitution after TCRalphabeta/CD19-depleted allogeneic hematopoietic cell transplantation in children using TCR repertoire profiling.

With respect to this clonotype: This receptor's antigen is unknown. No base quality information exists; no much larger clone differs at one position.

The library was prepared using PCR. Sequenced on an Illumina HiSeq 2500. Molecular barcoding was employed in the preparation of TCR libraries, with unique molecular identifiers being used to normalize TCRbeta repertoire quantification. TCRdb reprocessed the public reads (quality trimming at Q25 with fastp, clone calling with MiXCR) and kept in-frame beta chains. Each record represents a unique CDR3 protein, reported with the most common genes and DNA among its rows. The sample table shows about 340,000 distinct CDR3 sequences, and less than 15% are seen once. The top ten clones comprise over 3.5% of the sample. Inclusive of the bounding cysteine and phenylalanine, the CDR3 is 15 residues long. Of all the DNA, just the CDR3 is kept, 45 bases in frame from base 1. V has 6 bases trimmed and J has 2 bases trimmed; junction bases matching no gene number 6. CDR1 and CDR2 are read off the germline V gene as MNHNS and SASEGT.

Recombination linked TRBV6-1 to TRBJ2-2, with TRBD1 identical over 7 junction bases. Material: PBMCs, obtained from the stem cell graft. The clonotype originates from a human donor who donated a stem cell graft to a child with Fanconi anemia. In nucleotides, the sequence is TGTGCCAGCAGGGGACAGACATCCAACACCGGGGAGCTGTTTTTT. It is translated as CASRGQTSNTGELFF.